Listed below are T cell receptor beta chains from one sample, sequenced in a study of T cell changes during pregnancy in multiple sclerosis. Sequenced by immunoSEQ multiplex PCR; TCRdb stores in-frame clones only, minus some. The table shows approximately 34,000 clones, with 75% to 90% occurring only once. The sample was CD8+ T cells from peripheral blood mononuclear cells, taken after pregnancy. The source is a female donor with multiple sclerosis, enrolled in a pregnancy study. Both conserved end residues are part of each CDR3. D genes are given only for firm matches. The listing skips clone size in some rows; elsewhere it reads once, few, many or a size class.

abundance: -; j_gene: TRBJ1-5; v_gene: TRBV15; d_gene: TRBD1; CDR3nt: TGTGCCACCAGCAGCAGGGGGATCGGCAATCAGCCCCAGCATTTT; CDR3aa: CATSSRGIGNQPQHF
abundance: -; j_gene: TRBJ2-5; v_gene: TRBV27; d_gene: TRBD1; CDR3nt: TGTGCCAGCAGTTTATCCCCCGGGACAGGGGTGGAGACCCAGTACTTC; CDR3aa: CASSLSPGTGVETQYF
abundance: -; j_gene: TRBJ2-3; v_gene: TRBV14; d_gene: -; CDR3nt: TGTGCCAGCAGCCAGCTAGCTGCAGATACGCAGTATTTT; CDR3aa: CASSQLAADTQYF
abundance: -; j_gene: TRBJ2-1; v_gene: TRBV12-5; d_gene: -; CDR3nt: TGTGCTAGTGGGGGCCCGCTAGAGCAGTTCTTC; CDR3aa: CASGGPLEQFF
abundance: -; j_gene: TRBJ1-1; v_gene: TRBV27; d_gene: -; CDR3nt: TGCGCTACAGGGATTGTGGGCACTGAAGCTTTCTTT; CDR3aa: CATGIVGTEAFF
abundance: -; j_gene: TRBJ1-5; v_gene: TRBV27; d_gene: -; CDR3nt: TGTGCCAGCAGTTTAAACAGGGATAGCAATCAGCCCCAGCATTTT; CDR3aa: CASSLNRDSNQPQHF
abundance: -; j_gene: TRBJ2-1; v_gene: TRBV6-1; d_gene: -; CDR3nt: TGTGCCAGCAGGGCCACAGAGTTCAATGAGCAGTTCTTC; CDR3aa: CASRATEFNEQFF
abundance: -; j_gene: TRBJ1-6; v_gene: TRBV11-3; d_gene: -; CDR3nt: TGTGCCAGCAGCTCAGAGGGGGGTCCCCTCCACTTT; CDR3aa: CASSSEGGPLHF
abundance: -; j_gene: TRBJ1-4; v_gene: TRBV9; d_gene: -; CDR3nt: TGTGCCAGCAGCAAAGGTGGTAGCGGTTATCGGGAAAAACTGTTTTTT; CDR3aa: CASSKGGSGYREKLFF
abundance: once; j_gene: TRBJ1-5; v_gene: TRBV19; d_gene: TRBD1; CDR3nt: TGTGCCAGTAGTATGACAGGGGGCTGGAATCAGCCCCAGCATTTT; CDR3aa: CASSMTGGWNQPQHF
abundance: -; j_gene: TRBJ2-5; v_gene: TRBV6-6; d_gene: TRBD2; CDR3nt: TGTGCCAGCAATTTGGGACTAGCGGAGACCCAGTACTTC; CDR3aa: CASNLGLAETQYF
abundance: -; j_gene: TRBJ1-4; v_gene: TRBV5-1; d_gene: -; CDR3nt: TGCGCCAGCAGCCCTGCCCGGTTGGGGAGCCGGAATGAAAAACTGTTTTTT; CDR3aa: CASSPARLGSRNEKLFF
abundance: -; j_gene: TRBJ2-7; v_gene: TRBV19; d_gene: TRBD1; CDR3nt: TGTGCCAGTAGTTCCGGGACAGGGTACGAGCAGTACTTC; CDR3aa: CASSSGTGYEQYF
abundance: few; j_gene: TRBJ1-2; v_gene: TRBV7-2; d_gene: TRBD1; CDR3nt: TGTGCCAGCAGCTCTTGGGACAGGGGCTATGGCTACACCTTC; CDR3aa: CASSSWDRGYGYTF
abundance: -; j_gene: TRBJ2-6; v_gene: TRBV6-1; d_gene: -; CDR3nt: TGTGCCAGCAGTGAAGAGGGGGCTGGGGCCAACGTCCTGACTTTC; CDR3aa: CASSEEGAGANVLTF
abundance: -; j_gene: TRBJ2-7; v_gene: TRBV4-1; d_gene: TRBD1; CDR3nt: TGCGCCAGCAGCGTAGGACAGGGGGGCTACGAGCAGTACTTC; CDR3aa: CASSVGQGGYEQYF
abundance: -; j_gene: TRBJ2-1; v_gene: TRBV11-1; d_gene: TRBD2; CDR3nt: TGTGCCAGCAGCTTACCCCCAAGACTAGCTTACAATGAGCAGTTCTTC; CDR3aa: CASSLPPRLAYNEQFF
abundance: -; j_gene: TRBJ1-1; v_gene: TRBV19; d_gene: -; CDR3nt: TGTGCCAGTAGTATTACGGTAAACACTGAAGCTTTCTTT; CDR3aa: CASSITVNTEAFF
abundance: -; j_gene: TRBJ1-5; v_gene: TRBV4-3; d_gene: TRBD1; CDR3nt: TGCGCCAGCAGCCAAGCAGCGACAGGGCCACCACAGCCCCAGCATTTT; CDR3aa: CASSQAATGPPQPQHF
abundance: -; j_gene: TRBJ2-7; v_gene: TRBV4-3; d_gene: -; CDR3nt: TGCGCCAGCAGCCAAGATCGTGACAGCTCCTACGAGCAGTACTTC; CDR3aa: CASSQDRDSSYEQYF
abundance: once; j_gene: TRBJ1-2; v_gene: TRBV5-8; d_gene: -; CDR3nt: TGTGCCAGCAGCTTGGACCGACAGAAACATTATGGCTACACCTTC; CDR3aa: CASSLDRQKHYGYTF
abundance: -; j_gene: TRBJ1-2; v_gene: TRBV7-2; d_gene: TRBD1; CDR3nt: TGTGCCAGCAGCTCTCCGGGACAGGGTCACTATGGCTACACCTTC; CDR3aa: CASSSPGQGHYGYTF
abundance: -; j_gene: TRBJ2-1; v_gene: TRBV19; d_gene: TRBD2; CDR3nt: TGTGCCAGTAGCCTAGCGGGGGCCTGGAATGAGCAGTTCTTC; CDR3aa: CASSLAGAWNEQFF
abundance: -; j_gene: TRBJ1-1; v_gene: TRBV7-2; d_gene: TRBD1; CDR3nt: TGTGCCAGCAGCTTAACCAGGGGGAGTGGGGTGAACACTGAAGCTTTCTTT; CDR3aa: CASSLTRGSGVNTEAFF
abundance: -; j_gene: TRBJ2-1; v_gene: TRBV4-3; d_gene: -; CDR3nt: TGCGCCAGCAGCCAAGATGGGGGGGGCGCCTACAATGAGCAGTTCTTC; CDR3aa: CASSQDGGGAYNEQFF
abundance: -; j_gene: TRBJ2-7; v_gene: TRBV4-3; d_gene: -; CDR3nt: TGCGCCAGCAGCCAAGAGAGGCTAGCGAACTACGAGCAGTACTTC; CDR3aa: CASSQERLANYEQYF
abundance: -; j_gene: TRBJ1-3; v_gene: TRBV30; d_gene: -; CDR3nt: TGTGCCTGGAGTCCCCCGGGGGACGGAAACACCATATATTTT; CDR3aa: CAWSPPGDGNTIYF
abundance: -; j_gene: TRBJ2-5; v_gene: TRBV7-2; d_gene: -; CDR3nt: TGTGCCAGCAGCTTAGGGGCGGGCTCTGTCGCAGAGACCCAGTACTTC; CDR3aa: CASSLGAGSVAETQYF
abundance: -; j_gene: TRBJ1-2; v_gene: TRBV5-6; d_gene: TRBD1; CDR3nt: TGTGCCAGCAGCTACGGGACAGCTAACTATGGCTACACCTTC; CDR3aa: CASSYGTANYGYTF
abundance: -; j_gene: TRBJ2-5; v_gene: TRBV7-8; d_gene: -; CDR3nt: TGTGCCAGCAGCCTCCTAGCTAGGGAGACCCAGTACTTC; CDR3aa: CASSLLARETQYF
abundance: -; j_gene: TRBJ1-2; v_gene: TRBV5-6; d_gene: TRBD1; CDR3nt: TGTGCCAGCAGCTCCTCCGGGACAGGAGCTAACTATGGCTACACCTTC; CDR3aa: CASSSSGTGANYGYTF
abundance: -; j_gene: TRBJ2-2; v_gene: TRBV6-5; d_gene: TRBD2; CDR3nt: TGTGCCAGCAGTTACTCGCCTAGCGGTGCCGGGGAGCTGTTTTTT; CDR3aa: CASSYSPSGAGELFF
abundance: -; j_gene: TRBJ1-2; v_gene: TRBV18; d_gene: TRBD1; CDR3nt: TGTGCCAGCTCCTTCACCGGGACAGGGGACCTCTATGGCTACACCTTC; CDR3aa: CASSFTGTGDLYGYTF
abundance: -; j_gene: TRBJ1-1; v_gene: TRBV19; d_gene: -; CDR3nt: TGTGCCAGTAGTATTGGGGTGACAGCTGAAGCTTTCTTT; CDR3aa: CASSIGVTAEAFF
abundance: -; j_gene: TRBJ1-3; v_gene: TRBV7-3; d_gene: TRBD1; CDR3nt: TGTGCCAGCAGCTACCCGGGACAGCCCATCGGAAACACCATATATTTT; CDR3aa: CASSYPGQPIGNTIYF
abundance: -; j_gene: TRBJ1-4; v_gene: TRBV5-5; d_gene: -; CDR3nt: TGTGCCAGCAGCTTGGGACTCCTCCCGACAACTAATGAAAAACTGTTTTTT; CDR3aa: CASSLGLLPTTNEKLFF
abundance: -; j_gene: TRBJ2-5; v_gene: TRBV7-6; d_gene: TRBD1; CDR3nt: TGTGCCAGCAGCCCCCGGACAGGGGGGACCCAGTACTTC; CDR3aa: CASSPRTGGTQYF
abundance: -; j_gene: TRBJ1-3; v_gene: TRBV4-3; d_gene: -; CDR3nt: TGCGCCAGCAGCCAAGATCGTTGGACAGCTGGAAACACCATATATTTT; CDR3aa: CASSQDRWTAGNTIYF
abundance: -; j_gene: TRBJ2-7; v_gene: TRBV9; d_gene: TRBD2; CDR3nt: TGTGCCAGCAGCGGATCCAAGCGGGAGAATCCCTACGAGCAGTACTTC; CDR3aa: CASSGSKRENPYEQYF
abundance: -; j_gene: TRBJ2-3; v_gene: TRBV27; d_gene: -; CDR3nt: TGTGCCAGCAGAGGGGCGGGAACAGATACGCAGTATTTT; CDR3aa: CASRGAGTDTQYF
abundance: -; j_gene: TRBJ1-2; v_gene: TRBV25-1; d_gene: -; CDR3nt: TGTGCCAGCAGTGTCGGGGAATTTGGATATGGCTACACCTTC; CDR3aa: CASSVGEFGYGYTF
abundance: -; j_gene: TRBJ2-7; v_gene: TRBV19; d_gene: -; CDR3nt: TGTGCCAGTAGTTTTTCCGGGACACAAAACTCCTACGAGCAGTACTTC; CDR3aa: CASSFSGTQNSYEQYF
abundance: -; j_gene: TRBJ2-3; v_gene: TRBV5-1; d_gene: TRBD2; CDR3nt: TGCGCCAGCAGCTGGCAACGTGGACTAGCGAAGTACACAGATACGCAGTATTTT; CDR3aa: CASSWQRGLAKYTDTQYF
abundance: -; j_gene: TRBJ2-7; v_gene: TRBV6-1; d_gene: -; CDR3nt: TGTGCCAGCACCCTCGGGGACGAGCAGTACTTC; CDR3aa: CASTLGDEQYF
abundance: few; j_gene: TRBJ1-1; v_gene: TRBV29-1; d_gene: -; CDR3nt: TGCAGCGTTGGGGACTTGCTGAACACTGAAGCTTTCTTT; CDR3aa: CSVGDLLNTEAFF
abundance: -; j_gene: TRBJ1-2; v_gene: TRBV12-5; d_gene: TRBD1; CDR3nt: TGTGCTAGCCAACAGGGGTATGGCTACACCTTC; CDR3aa: CASQQGYGYTF
abundance: -; j_gene: TRBJ1-1; v_gene: TRBV7-3; d_gene: -; CDR3nt: TGTGCCAGCAGCTTAACGTACGGGGGTGAAGCTTTCTTT; CDR3aa: CASSLTYGGEAFF
abundance: -; j_gene: TRBJ2-7; v_gene: TRBV29-1; d_gene: TRBD1; CDR3nt: TGCAGCGTCAGGACAGGGAAGGCCTACGAGCAGTACTTC; CDR3aa: CSVRTGKAYEQYF
abundance: -; j_gene: TRBJ1-4; v_gene: TRBV2; d_gene: TRBD1; CDR3nt: TGTGCCAGCAGTGCTTTCCAGGGGGCAACTAATGAAAAACTGTTTTTT; CDR3aa: CASSAFQGATNEKLFF
abundance: -; j_gene: TRBJ1-1; v_gene: TRBV4-1; d_gene: TRBD1; CDR3nt: TGCGCCAGCAGCCAAGATAGGGACAGACCCACTGAAGCTTTCTTT; CDR3aa: CASSQDRDRPTEAFF